The entry that follows covers one T cell receptor (beta chain) sequence. Looked up from germline, CDR1 is ENHRY and CDR2 is SYGVKD. Trimming stripped 4 bases from V and 2 bases from J, with 27 bases between. The CDR3 is 21 residues long. This record belongs to a study of response to subunit inactivated influenza vaccine. TCRdb reprocessed the RT-PCR reads with MiXCR, giving one entry per CDR3 protein. The data contain about 570,000 distinct CDR3 sequences, roughly 10% of them singletons. This sample was also put to use in a study of T cells expressing NK-cell markers. That paper adds: UMIs accompanied the 5'RACE template switching by which TCR beta cDNA was made.

The sample was PBMCs from blood, taken on the day of vaccination. This chain links TRBV10-3 with TRBJ2-6, with D perhaps TRBD1 (6 bases). The TCR was taken from a man between 50 and 59 years old who received an inactivated influenza vaccine. The DNA of the CDR3 is TGTGCCATCAGTGGGACCTCAGGGGCGCCAACACTAGGGGCTGGGGCCAACGTCCTGACTTTC. It yields the protein CAISGTSGAPTLGAGANVLTF.